Listed here is a single T cell receptor (beta chain). Its antigen remains unidentified. These data come from a study of blood T cells in healthy people across ages. Whole-study findings and limits: Roughly linear declines in TCR beta diversity per million T cells occurred with age.

A J-beta primer mix and a sample-barcoded 5' primer were used in a second PCR of about 7 to 12 cycles. Each TCR beta cDNA got a 12-nucleotide random molecular identifier. TCRdb re-called the 5' RACE reads through MiXCR, storing one row per CDR3 protein. The sample includes roughly 570,000 distinct CDR3 sequences, 27% of them seen just once. Germline CDR1 is SGHTA and CDR2 is FQGNSA. The CDR3 has 15 amino acids. The V segment lost 3 bases and the J segment 1 base; nucleotides outside the gene matches: 5. The specimen was blood. This rearrangement joins TRBV7-2 to TRBJ2-5; 7 bases agree with TRBD2. This TCR came from a woman aged 65 to 85 in good health. In nucleotides, the CDR3 is TGTGCCAGCAGCTTTCAAGCGGGGAGCCAAGAGACCCAGTACTTC. It codes for CASSFQAGSQETQYF.